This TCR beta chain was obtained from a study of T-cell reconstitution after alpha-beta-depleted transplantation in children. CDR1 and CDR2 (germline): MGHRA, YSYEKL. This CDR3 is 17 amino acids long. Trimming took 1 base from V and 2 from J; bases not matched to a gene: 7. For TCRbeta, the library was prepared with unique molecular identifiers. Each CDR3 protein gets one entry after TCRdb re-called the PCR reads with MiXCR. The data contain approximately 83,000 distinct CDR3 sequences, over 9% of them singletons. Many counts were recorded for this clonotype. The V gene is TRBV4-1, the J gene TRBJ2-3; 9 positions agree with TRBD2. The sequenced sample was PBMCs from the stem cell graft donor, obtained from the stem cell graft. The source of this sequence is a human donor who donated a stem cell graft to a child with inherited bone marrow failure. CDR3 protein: CASSQAPLAGATDTQYF. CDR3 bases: TGCGCCAGCAGCCAAGCCCCCTTAGCGGGGGCCACAGATACGCAGTATTTT.